The 32 T cell receptor beta chains given below trace back to one sample, sequenced in a study of control samples from healthy donors and cancer patients. Profiled with immunoSEQ multiplex PCR; TCRdb holds only in-frame clones, not every one. This table holds some 120,000 clones, just over 90% found once. The sample comprised PBMCs. Receptors were obtained from a man aged 45-60 years with head and neck cancer.

The chain recombines TRBV10-3 with TRBJ2-3; D may be TRBD1 or TRBD2 (5 bases each). This CDR3 is 13 amino acids long. Trimming removed 6 bases from V and 0 bases from J, with 7 bases in between. Germline lookup yields CDR1 ENHRY and CDR2 SYGVKD. The CDR3 reads CAISGASTDTQYF. The CDR3 coding sequence is TGTGCCATCAGCGGGGCTAGCACAGATACGCAGTATTTT.

V is TRBV30 and J is TRBJ2-7; the D gene is possibly TRBD1 (6 bases). Per the germline V gene, CDR1 is GTSNPN and CDR2 is SVGIG (reference sequence). This CDR3 has 13 amino acids. The V end was cut by 6 bases, the J end by 0 bases, with 12 bases between. CDR3 sequence: CACRDISSYEQYF. CDR3 sequence (DNA): TGTGCCTGCCGGGACATCTCCTCCTACGAGCAGTACTTC.

The chain recombines TRBV9 with TRBJ2-1, with D possibly being TRBD2 (7 bases). The germline gives CDR1 SGDLS, CDR2 YYNGEE. V was clipped by 4 bases and J by 7 bases, with 18 bases between them. This CDR3 comprises 15 residues. CDR3 loop: CASSPLGGARNEQFF. For the CDR3, the DNA is TGTGCCAGCAGCCCCCTAGGGGGGGCTCGGAATGAGCAGTTCTTC.

This chain links TRBV7-9 with TRBJ1-1, with unresolved D. The CDR3 is made up of 10 amino acids. With 5 bases removed from V and 2 bases from J, the gap between germline ends came to 0 bases. CDR1 and CDR2 from the germline V gene are SEHNR and FQNEAQ (reference sequence). This chain's CDR3 is CASSNTEAFF. DNA for the CDR3: TGTGCCAGCAGCAACACTGAAGCTTTCTTT. Variable domain in full (rest from reference TRBV7-9 and TRBJ1-1): DTGVSQNPRHKITKRGQNVTFRCDPISEHNRLYWYRQTLGQGPEFLTYFQNEAQLEKSRLLSDRFSAERPKGSFSTLEIQRTEQGDSAMYLCASSNTEAFFGQGTRLTVV.

The V call is TRBV4-1, the J call TRBJ2-5; the D call may be TRBD1 or TRBD2 (6 bases each). CDR3 size: 15 residues. Germline-derived CDR1 and CDR2 are MGHRA and YSYEKL. With 6 bases removed from V and 5 bases from J, the gap between germline ends came to 19 bases. CDR3 region: CASRPTLGGHETQYF. The DNA of the CDR3 is TGCGCCAGCAGACCCACTCTGGGGGGCCACGAGACCCAGTACTTC.

The chain couples TRBV5-8 to TRBJ2-7; D is perhaps TRBD1 or TRBD2 (5 bases each). Trimming stripped 0 bases from V and 5 bases from J, with 12 bases between. Germline V gene data show CDR1 as SGHTS and CDR2 as YDEGEE. CDR3 size: 14 residues. The CDR3 sequence is CASSLGWDLHEQYF. In DNA, the CDR3 is TGTGCCAGCAGCTTGGGGTGGGACCTCCACGAGCAGTACTTC.

This chain uses TRBV19 with TRBJ1-5; D is ambiguous. Looked up from germline, CDR1 is LNHDA and CDR2 is SQIVND (reference sequence). Trimming took 0 bases from V and 2 from J, leaving 5 bases between them. CDR3 length: 14 amino acids. CDR3 sequence (DNA): TGTGCCAGTAGTATAGAGGCTGGCAATCAGCCCCAGCATTTT. This codes for CASSIEAGNQPQHF. Based on the CDR3 plus reference TRBV19 and TRBJ1-5, the full variable domain is DGGITQSPKYLFRKEGQNVTLSCEQNLNHDAMYWYRQDPGQGLRLIYYSQIVNDFQKGDIAEGYSVSREKKESFPLTVTSAQKNPTAFYLCASSIEAGNQPQHFGDGTRLSIL.

The chain has TRBV13 and TRBJ1-5; weak D call: TRBD1 (6 bases). Per the germline V gene, CDR1 is PRHDT and CDR2 is FYEKMQ (reference sequence). Trimming took off 1 base at V and 2 bases at J, with 6 bases between the two ends. This CDR3 spans 14 amino acids. CDR3 sequence: CASSLAGGNQPQHF. CDR3 coding DNA: TGTGCCAGCAGCTTAGCAGGGGGCAATCAGCCCCAGCATTTT. The whole variable domain, filled in from reference TRBV13 and TRBJ1-5, reads AAGVIQSPRHLIKEKRETATLKCYPIPRHDTVYWYQQGPGQDPQFLISFYEKMQSDKGSIPDRFSAQQFSDYHSELNMSSLELGDSALYFCASSLAGGNQPQHFGDGTRLSIL.

The chain couples TRBV28 to TRBJ2-1, with 9 bases that match TRBD1. V dropped 10 bases and J dropped 14; count of bases not matched to a gene: 3. Germline-derived CDR1 and CDR2 are MDHEN and SYDVKM. The CDR3 extends over 9 amino acids. CDR3 protein: CAIDRGEFF. CDR3 in DNA: TGTGCCATAGACAGGGGGGAGTTCTTC.

The gene calls are TRBV10-3 and TRBJ2-3; 13 bases agree with TRBD2. V lost 6 bases and J lost 0; bases outside the gene matches: 9. This CDR3 comprises 18 residues. The germline V gene has CDR1 ENHRY and CDR2 SYGVKD. The CDR3, as DNA: TGTGCCATCAGCCCTGGGACTAGCGGGGTACCCAGCACAGATACGCAGTATTTT. It yields the protein CAISPGTSGVPSTDTQYF.

This clone has a single count. The gene calls are TRBV10-3 and TRBJ1-1; D not certain. Germline V gene sequence: CDR1 ENHRY, CDR2 SYGVKD. This CDR3 has 14 amino acids. V dropped 0 bases and J dropped 1 base, with 6 bases sitting between them. CDR3 nucleotide sequence: TGTGCCATCAGTGAGTCGACGGGGAACACTGAAGCTTTCTTT. Its translation: CAISESTGNTEAFF.

The chain joins TRBV18 to TRBJ1-6, with D possibly TRBD1 on 5 matching bases. Germline V gives CDR1 KGHSH, CDR2 LQKENI. CDR3 length: 14 amino acids. Trimming took off 6 bases at V and 9 bases at J, with 15 bases between the two ends. This CDR3 reads CASSDDGASSPLHF. As DNA, the CDR3 is TGTGCCAGCTCGGACGATGGGGCTAGTTCACCCCTCCACTTT.

The sample holds one count of this clone. This sequence joins TRBV5-5 and TRBJ1-2; 9 positions match TRBD1. The V and J ends lost 2 bases and 8 bases, in that order; junction bases with no gene match: 7. The CDR3 contains 14 residues. The germline V gene encodes CDR1 SGHKS and CDR2 YYEKEE (reference sequence). The chain's CDR3 is CASSFGDRASGYTF. CDR3 DNA sequence: TGTGCCAGCAGCTTTGGGGACAGGGCGTCGGGCTACACCTTC.

The chain employs TRBV21-1 and TRBJ2-4; the table's D call TRBD1 went unverified against the DNA. TRBV21-1 constitutes a pseudogene. This CDR3 spans 20 amino acids. Here the CDR3 DNA reads TGTGCCAGCAGCAAACATAAGATGCAGGGGAAAGGTGAGAGGAAAAACATTCAGTACTTC. Its translation is CASSKHKMQGKGERKNIQYF.

The chain recombines TRBV27 with TRBJ1-5; 8 nucleotides line up with TRBD1. The CDR3 spans 16 residues. CDR1 and CDR2 (germline): MNHEY, SMNVEV (reference sequence). J lost 1 base, V lost 3 bases, and 5 bases had no gene match. CDR3 amino acids: CASSFSGGGSNQPQHF. CDR3 nucleotides: TGTGCCAGCAGTTTTTCAGGGGGCGGGAGCAATCAGCCCCAGCATTTT.

The chain recombines TRBV12-3 or TRBV12-4 with TRBJ1-4; D is unclear. With 4 bases removed from V and 8 bases from J, the gap between germline ends came to 11 bases. This CDR3 spans 13 amino acids. The CDR3 protein is CASSSREPEKLFF. The CDR3 DNA reads TGTGCCAGCAGTTCACGGGAGCCAGAAAAACTGTTTTTT.

This clone has a single count. The J gene is TRBJ1-6, the V gene TRBV7-9; no firm D call. Per germline, CDR1 SEHNR and CDR2 FQNEAQ (reference sequence). V was shortened by 3 bases and J by 5 bases, with 14 bases between the two germline ends. This CDR3 has 16 residues. CDR3 DNA sequence: TGTGCCAGCAGCTTTTCGATCCTGCGAAATAATTCACCCCTCCACTTT. This sequence encodes CASSFSILRNNSPLHF.

The chain combines TRBV29-1 with TRBJ1-3; no clear D. The CDR3 contains 17 residues. V was clipped by 2 bases and J by 2 bases, with 19 bases between them. Germline loops: CDR1 SQVTM, CDR2 ANQGSEA. CDR3: CSVETRFGGNTGNTIYF. The CDR3 region has the DNA TGCAGCGTTGAAACCCGGTTTGGCGGAAATACTGGAAACACCATATATTTT.

The chain joins TRBV3-1 (or the pseudogene TRBV3-2) to TRBJ2-7; D remains unclear. V lost 1 base and J 6 bases, leaving 16 bases between the germline ends. Germline V gene lookup returns CDR1 LGHDT and CDR2 YNNKEL (reference sequence). There are 15 residues in the CDR3. The CDR3, as DNA: TGTGCCAGCAGCCAAGTTTCGGGTGGGTACGCCGAGCAGTACTTC. This sequence encodes CASSQVSGGYAEQYF.

This chain links TRBV18 with TRBJ2-7, with 7 bases fitting TRBD2. Germline V CDR1 and CDR2: KGHSH, LQKENI. The CDR3 spans 15 residues. V shed 3 bases and J 0 bases; nucleotides not matched to a gene: 5. DNA for the CDR3: TGTGCCAGCTCACCGCTAGCGGCAAGCTCCTACGAGCAGTACTTC. Translating gives CASSPLAASSYEQYF.

The rearrangement uses TRBV23-1 and TRBJ2-6; D possibly corresponds to TRBD2 (6 bases). TRBV23-1 counts as an open reading frame of uncertain function. V gave up 0 bases and J gave up 1 base, with 16 bases separating them. This CDR3 region has 19 residues. The CDR3 nucleotides are TGCGCCAGCAGTCAATCCGGAGACCGCGGGGAATCTGGGGCCAACGTCCTGACTTTC. It codes for CASSQSGDRGESGANVLTF.

This clone turned up a few times. The rearrangement links TRBV5-1 to TRBJ1-1, with 7 nucleotides matching TRBD1. Germline lookup yields CDR1 SGHRS and CDR2 YFSETQ. The CDR3 is 15 residues long. Germline trimming cut 3 bases from V and 0 bases from J; bases unmatched to any gene: 5. CDR3 in DNA: TGCGCCAGCAGCTCCTCAGGGGGGATGAACACTGAAGCTTTCTTT. This encodes CASSSSGGMNTEAFF.

This clone was detected only a few times. The V and J genes are TRBV2 and TRBJ1-3; perhaps TRBD1 as D (6 bases). V lost 4 bases and J lost 11, with 18 bases in between. This CDR3 is 14 amino acids long. Germline loops: CDR1 SNHLY, CDR2 FYNNEI. The CDR3 nucleotides read TGTGCCAGCAGTGCGCAGGGGAAGTCGTACGCCATATATTTT. This codes for CASSAQGKSYAIYF.

The genes are TRBV12-3 or TRBV12-4 and TRBJ2-3; D might be TRBD2 (6 bases). The CDR3 runs 10 residues. The V and J ends lost 8 bases and 6 bases respectively, with 6 bases between them. CDR3 sequence: CASGGDTQYF. The CDR3 region has the DNA TGTGCCAGCGGGGGGGATACGCAGTATTTT.

This sequence joins TRBV2 and TRBJ2-2; 7 nucleotides line up with TRBD1. CDR1 SNHLY and CDR2 FYNNEI come from the germline V gene. This CDR3 is built from 14 residues. J was trimmed by 6 bases and V by 7 bases; bases with no gene match: 8. The CDR3 here is CASKRQGPPGELFF. For the CDR3, the DNA is TGTGCCAGCAAGAGACAGGGTCCCCCCGGGGAGCTGTTTTTT.

This clone was counted once. This sequence joins TRBV4-3 and TRBJ1-1; D is undetermined. Trimming took off 0 bases at V and 11 bases at J, with 13 bases between the two ends. The CDR3 sequence is 13 residues long. The germline V gene has CDR1 LGHNA and CDR2 YSLEER. The CDR3 DNA reads TGCGCCAGCAGCCAAGAAGGGTACCCCCGGGCTTTCTTT. It codes for CASSQEGYPRAFF.

CDR3: CASSCYEQYF. In nucleotides, the CDR3 is TGTGCCAGCAGCTGCTACGAGCAGTACTTC. The gene calls are TRBV7-2 and TRBJ2-7, with no clear D. Germline V gene lookup returns CDR1 SGHTA and CDR2 FQGNSA. Trimming cost V 4 bases and J 3 bases, with 1 base left between them. The CDR3 has 10 amino acids.

The CDR3 DNA reads TGTGCCAGCAGCACCATCCGGGGACTTAATGAAAAACTGTTTTTT. It is translated as CASSTIRGLNEKLFF. The rearrangement links TRBV7-8 to TRBJ1-4; D may be TRBD1 (5 bases). The CDR3 loop spans 15 amino acids. V was trimmed by 5 bases and J by 4 bases, leaving 14 bases between them. Germline values: CDR1 SGHVS, CDR2 FQNEAQ.

The chain combines TRBV7-2 with TRBJ2-2, with D tentatively TRBD1 or TRBD2 (5 bases each). Trimming left V 1 base short and J 5 bases short, with 17 bases between. The length of the CDR3 is 17 residues. The germline CDR1 and CDR2 sequences are SGHTA and FQGNSA. CDR3 nucleotide sequence: TGTGCCAGCAGCTTAGTTGGGGGAATTGGGGGAACCGGGGAGCTGTTTTTT. Its translation is CASSLVGGIGGTGELFF.

The chain combines TRBV6-5 with TRBJ1-2, with D uncertain. This CDR3 contains 13 residues. Trimming cost V 5 bases and J 8 bases, with 15 bases left between them. CDR1 MNHEY and CDR2 SVGAGI come from the germline V gene. In DNA, the CDR3 is TGTGCCAGCAGTACTCCTGGGAGTTGGGGCTACACCTTC. The encoded protein is CASSTPGSWGYTF.

The rearrangement joins TRBV7-2 to TRBJ2-5; 7 bases align to TRBD2. The CDR3 consists of 16 residues. Germline-derived CDR1 and CDR2 are SGHTA and FQGNSA. Trimming cost V 1 base and J 2 bases; bases outside gene matches: 7. In DNA form, the CDR3 reads TGTGCCAGCAGCTTAGGGGGGGGTGGAGGACAAGAGACCCAGTACTTC. Protein: CASSLGGGGGQETQYF.

The chain recombines TRBV30 with TRBJ1-5, with 9 bases fitting TRBD1. The CDR3 runs 15 residues. After removal of 2 bases from V and 3 bases from J, the junction contained 5 bases not matched to a gene. The V gene's germline CDR1 is GTSNPN and CDR2 SVGIG (reference sequence). CDR3: CAWSPGQGPNQPQHF. The CDR3 DNA follows: TGTGCCTGGAGTCCGGGACAGGGCCCCAATCAGCCCCAGCATTTT.